This T cell receptor (beta chain) is drawn from a study of cytomegalovirus exposure and HLA in healthy donors. The CDR3 is 17 amino acids. Germline V gene sequence: CDR1 LNHDA, CDR2 SQIVND (reference sequence). Trimming shortened V by 3 bases and J by 0 bases, and 18 bases separated the two germline ends. The primer mix had 60 Vbeta and 13 Jbeta primers. The repertoire was sequenced with immunoSEQ multiplex PCR; TCRdb's copy has only in-frame clones and lacks some. The sample holds roughly 160,000 clones, approximately 71% seen once. This chain connects TRBV19 to TRBJ2-7, with D possibly matching TRBD2 (6 bases). The receptor was isolated from a girl under 18 in good health and CMV-seronegative. The sample was PBMCs. CDR3 DNA: TGTGCCAGTAGTATTTCAGGGCCCGGGGGAAGCTCCTACGAGCAGTACTTC. Protein sequence: CASSISGPGGSSYEQYF. The whole variable domain, remainder taken from reference TRBV19 and TRBJ2-7, is DGGITQSPKYLFRKEGQNVTLSCEQNLNHDAMYWYRQDPGQGLRLIYYSQIVNDFQKGDIAEGYSVSREKKESFPLTVTSAQKNPTAFYLCASSISGPGGSSYEQYFGPGTRLTVT.